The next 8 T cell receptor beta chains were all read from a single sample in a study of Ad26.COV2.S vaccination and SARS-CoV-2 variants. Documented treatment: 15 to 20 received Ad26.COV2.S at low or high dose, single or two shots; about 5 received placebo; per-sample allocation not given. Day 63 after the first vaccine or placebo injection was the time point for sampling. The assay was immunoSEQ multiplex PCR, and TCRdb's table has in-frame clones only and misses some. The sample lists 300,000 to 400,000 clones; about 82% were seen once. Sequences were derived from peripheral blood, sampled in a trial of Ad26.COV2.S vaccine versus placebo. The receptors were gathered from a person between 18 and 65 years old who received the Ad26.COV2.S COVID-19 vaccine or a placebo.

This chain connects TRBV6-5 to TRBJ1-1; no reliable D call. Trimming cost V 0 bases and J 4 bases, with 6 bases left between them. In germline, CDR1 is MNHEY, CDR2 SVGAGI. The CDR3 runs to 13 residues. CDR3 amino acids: CASSYSGSTEAFF. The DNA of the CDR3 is TGTGCCAGCAGTTACTCAGGTAGCACTGAAGCTTTCTTT.

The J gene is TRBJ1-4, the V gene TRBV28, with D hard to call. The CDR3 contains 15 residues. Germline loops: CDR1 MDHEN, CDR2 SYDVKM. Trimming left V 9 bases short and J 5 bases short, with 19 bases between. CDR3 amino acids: CASWSPLGKNEKLFF. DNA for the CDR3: TGTGCCAGTTGGTCCCCGTTGGGGAAGAATGAAAAACTGTTTTTT.

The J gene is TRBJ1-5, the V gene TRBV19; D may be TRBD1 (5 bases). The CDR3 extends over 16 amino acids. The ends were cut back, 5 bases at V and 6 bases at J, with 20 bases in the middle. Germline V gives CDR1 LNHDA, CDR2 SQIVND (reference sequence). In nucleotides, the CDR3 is TGTGCCAGTAGTGAACGGACGGCCCTGGGACTTCAGCCCCAGCATTTT. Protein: CASSERTALGLQPQHF. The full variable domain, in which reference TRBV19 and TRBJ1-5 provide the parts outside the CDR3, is DGGITQSPKYLFRKEGQNVTLSCEQNLNHDAMYWYRQDPGQGLRLIYYSQIVNDFQKGDIAEGYSVSREKKESFPLTVTSAQKNPTAFYLCASSERTALGLQPQHFGDGTRLSIL.

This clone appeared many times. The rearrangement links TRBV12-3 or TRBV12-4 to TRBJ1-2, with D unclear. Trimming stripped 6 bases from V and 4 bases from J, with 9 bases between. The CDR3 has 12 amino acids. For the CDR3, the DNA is TGTGCCAGCAGGGGCATTCTCTATGGCTACACCTTC. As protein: CASRGILYGYTF.

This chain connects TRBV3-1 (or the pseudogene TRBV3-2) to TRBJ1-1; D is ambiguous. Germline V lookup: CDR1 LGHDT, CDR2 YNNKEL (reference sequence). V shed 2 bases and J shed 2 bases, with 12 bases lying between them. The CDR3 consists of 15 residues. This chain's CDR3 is CASSQSTGSNTEAFF. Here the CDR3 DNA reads TGTGCCAGCAGCCAATCTACGGGGAGTAACACTGAAGCTTTCTTT.

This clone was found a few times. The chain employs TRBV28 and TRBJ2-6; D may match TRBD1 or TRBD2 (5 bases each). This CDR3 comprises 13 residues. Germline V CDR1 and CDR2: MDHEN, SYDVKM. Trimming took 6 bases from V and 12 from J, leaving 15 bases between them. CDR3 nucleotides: TGTGCCAGCAGACCCGGGACCTGGGGCGTCCTGACTTTC. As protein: CASRPGTWGVLTF.

The CDR3 sequence is CASSFSPGLASSEQFF. As DNA, the CDR3 is TGTGCCAGCAGTTTTTCTCCGGGACTAGCTAGTAGTGAGCAGTTCTTC. The chain joins TRBV25-1 to TRBJ2-1; 9 bases align to TRBD2. In germline, CDR1 is MGHDK, CDR2 SYGVNS. V lost 5 bases, J lost 9 bases, and 14 bases stayed unmatched. CDR3 size: 16 residues.

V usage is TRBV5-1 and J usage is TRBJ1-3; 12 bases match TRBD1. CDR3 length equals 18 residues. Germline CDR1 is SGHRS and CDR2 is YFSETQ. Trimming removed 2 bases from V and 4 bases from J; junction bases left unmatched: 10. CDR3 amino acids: CASSFLPGQGARGNTIYF. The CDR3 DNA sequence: TGCGCCAGCAGCTTTTTGCCGGGACAGGGGGCGAGAGGAAACACCATATATTTT.